Shown below are 25 T cell receptor beta chains from a single sample sequenced in a study of T-cell reconstitution after alpha-beta-depleted transplantation in children. Unique molecular identifiers were incorporated into the prepared TCRbeta library. TCRdb reprocessed the PCR reads with MiXCR, giving one entry per CDR3 protein. The sample has about 580,000 distinct CDR3 sequences; more than 20% are singletons. The sequencing here drew on PBMCs, mostly from graft donor cells, taken 360 days after TCRalphabeta/CD19-depleted stem cell transplant. The receptors originated from a boy under two years old who had a stem cell transplant for acute myeloid leukemia, so the T cells may come from the graft donor.

This clonotype was seen repeatedly, ten times or more. The J gene is TRBJ2-3, the V gene TRBV20-1; TRBD1 matches at 8 bases. The CDR3 length is 14 residues. The junction had 8 bases not matched to a gene; V was cut back by 3 bases and J by 6 bases. CDR1 and CDR2 (germline): DFQATT, SNEGSKA (reference sequence). The CDR3, as DNA: TGCAGTGCTAGGACAGGGGAAGCTGGGGATACGCAGTATTTT. It translates to CSARTGEAGDTQYF.

The rearrangement uses TRBV28 and TRBJ2-3; 9 bases are shared with TRBD1. V was clipped by 7 bases and J by 3 bases; unmatched bases: 11. CDR3 size: 16 residues. The germline CDR1 and CDR2 sequences are MDHEN and SYDVKM. Here the CDR3 reads CASIPPPGQGTDTQYF. CDR3 nucleotide sequence: TGTGCCAGCATTCCACCCCCGGGACAGGGTACAGATACGCAGTATTTT.

The J gene is TRBJ2-1, the V gene TRBV5-1, with 10 positions matching TRBD1. The germline gives CDR1 SGHRS, CDR2 YFSETQ. This CDR3 comprises 14 residues. The J segment lost 7 bases and the V segment lost 4 bases, leaving 5 bases of the junction unmatched. The CDR3 nucleotides read TGCGCCAGCAGCACGTGGACAGGGGGAAATGAGCAGTTCTTC. Encoded protein: CASSTWTGGNEQFF. The full variable domain, in which reference TRBV5-1 and TRBJ2-1 provide the parts outside the CDR3, is KAGVTQTPRYLIKTRGQQVTLSCSPISGHRSVSWYQQTPGQGLQFLFEYFSETQRNKGNFPGRFSGRQFSNSRSEMNVSTLELGDSALYLCASSTWTGGNEQFFGPGTRLTVL.

The table lists this clonotype with many counts. The chain employs TRBV9 and TRBJ2-3, with 10 bases aligning to TRBD2. Germline V lookup: CDR1 SGDLS, CDR2 YYNGEE. The CDR3 contains 14 residues. The ends lost 3 bases at V and 5 bases at J; junction bases unmatched: 3. Here the CDR3 reads CASSASGGEDTQYF. For the CDR3, the DNA is TGTGCCAGCAGCGCTAGCGGGGGAGAAGATACGCAGTATTTT.

There are many counts of this clonotype. The chain is built from TRBV7-2 and TRBJ1-2; D is unclear. Germline CDR1 is SGHTA and CDR2 is FQGNSA. Trimming removed 1 base at V and 2 bases at J, with 5 bases between. This CDR3 contains 13 residues. This CDR3 reads CASSLDKNYGYTF. The CDR3 DNA sequence: TGTGCCAGCAGCTTAGACAAAAACTATGGCTACACCTTC. Looking up the rest from reference TRBV7-2 and TRBJ1-2 gives the full variable domain: GAGVSQSPSNKVTEKGKDVELRCDPISGHTALYWYRQSLGQGLEFLIYFQGNSAPDKSGLPSDRFSAERTGGSVSTLTIQRTQQEDSAVYLCASSLDKNYGYTFGSGTRLTVV.

There are many counts of this clonotype. V gene TRBV20-1 combines with J gene TRBJ2-1, with D maybe TRBD2 (5 bases). The V and J ends lost 7 bases and 6 bases respectively, with 13 bases between them. Germline CDR1 reads DFQATT; CDR2 reads SNEGSKA (reference sequence). The CDR3 is 12 amino acids. Here the CDR3 DNA reads TGCAGTGGGACTTCCCTGTCCAATGAGCAGTTCTTC. As protein: CSGTSLSNEQFF.

This clonotype showed up many times. This chain links TRBV14 with TRBJ2-1, with a tentative D call TRBD1 (8 bases). CDR3 length: 17 amino acids. Germline-derived CDR1 and CDR2 are SGHDN and FVKESK. With 5 bases removed from V and 9 bases from J, the gap between germline ends came to 26 bases. The CDR3 reads CASSARDRLSGEGEQFF. Written as DNA, the CDR3 is TGTGCCAGCAGCGCCCGGGACAGGCTCAGCGGGGAGGGTGAGCAGTTCTTC.

This clonotype was detected ten times or more. V and J are TRBV20-1 and TRBJ2-7; D not certain. V lost 3 bases, J lost 2 bases, and 14 bases lay in between. The germline V gene encodes CDR1 DFQATT and CDR2 SNEGSKA (reference sequence). The CDR3 has 14 residues. The CDR3 sequence: CSARRHSLTYEQYV. DNA for the CDR3: TGCAGTGCTAGGAGACATAGCCTCACCTACGAGCAGTACGTC.

This clonotype appeared many times. This chain joins TRBV6-1 and TRBJ2-2; D uncertain. The germline gives CDR1 MNHNS, CDR2 SASEGT. CDR3 length: 15 residues. V lost 4 bases and J 2 bases, leaving 11 bases between the germline ends. This CDR3 reads CASSGSGLNTGELFF. The CDR3 nucleotides are TGTGCCAGCAGTGGGTCCGGGCTTAACACCGGGGAGCTGTTTTTT.

As regards this clonotype: Since a much larger clone is just one base distant, this may be a read error. The rearrangement uses TRBV12-3 or TRBV12-4 and TRBJ2-3, with 8 bases matching TRBD1. CDR3 length: 16 residues. The CDR3 region is CASSFGQGVGTDMQYF. For the CDR3, the DNA is TGTGCCAGCAGTTTTGGACAGGGAGTAGGTACAGATATGCAGTATTTT.

This clonotype was detected only a few times. The chain couples TRBV7-2 to TRBJ2-5; D might be TRBD2 (5 bases). V lost 1 base and J lost 4, with 13 bases in between. The CDR3 consists of 15 residues. From germline, CDR1 is SGHTA and CDR2 FQGNSA. The CDR3, as DNA: TGTGCCAGCAGCTTAGAAGGACTTAGCAGAGAGACCCAGTACTTC. Residues: CASSLEGLSRETQYF.

A few counts support this clonotype. This rearrangement joins TRBV20-1 to TRBJ2-3; 10 nucleotides align to TRBD2. Trimming at V came to 0 bases and at J to 1 base, leaving 4 bases not matched to a gene. CDR3 size: 16 residues. CDR1 is DFQATT, CDR2 SNEGSKA, per germline (reference sequence). The CDR3 nucleotides read TGCAGTGCTAGAGATATAACTAGCGGGGGCACAGATACGCAGTATTTT. Protein: CSARDITSGGTDTQYF.

This clonotype was found many times. The rearrangement links TRBV12-3 or TRBV12-4 to TRBJ2-3; D not resolved. V shed 5 bases and J shed 7 bases, with 7 bases lying between them. This CDR3 comprises 11 residues. The CDR3, as DNA: TGTGCCAGCAGTGGCCATTATACGCAGTATTTT. Encoded protein: CASSGHYTQYF.

The chain couples TRBV12-3 or TRBV12-4 to TRBJ1-1; D ambiguous. V was cut by 3 bases and J by 0 bases, with 8 bases left in between. This CDR3 is 14 amino acids long. DNA for the CDR3: TGTGCCAGCAGTTTTCATCAGGTGAACACTGAAGCTTTCTTT. Translated: CASSFHQVNTEAFF.

The rearrangement uses TRBV5-8 and TRBJ1-1, with a possible D match to TRBD1 (6 bases). The V and J ends lost 6 bases and 5 bases respectively, with 11 bases between them. This CDR3 has 12 amino acids. Germline V lookup: CDR1 SGHTS, CDR2 YDEGEE. The CDR3 is CASTRRGTEAFF. CDR3 sequence (DNA): TGTGCCAGCACCCGGAGGGGGACTGAAGCTTTCTTT.

This clonotype appeared a single time. The junction differs from germline at one of its ends, possibly a read error. The chain employs TRBV12-5 and TRBJ1-2; 8 nucleotides align to TRBD1. CDR1 is LGHNT, CDR2 FRNRAP, per germline. This CDR3 comprises 10 residues. The CDR3 DNA reads as TGTGCTAGTGGCTCGGGACAGGTATCCTTC. This encodes CASGSGQVSF.

The V and J genes are TRBV6-1 and TRBJ2-5; 7 bases are a match to TRBD2. Unmatched junction bases numbered 14, after V lost 9 bases and J lost 4 bases. Germline CDR1 MNHNS, CDR2 SASEGT. This CDR3 has 15 residues. CDR3 amino acids: CASGRGGGWAETQYF. CDR3 DNA: TGTGCCAGTGGCCGTGGGGGGGGTTGGGCAGAGACCCAGTACTTC.

The sample holds many counts of this clonotype. This chain links TRBV21-1 with TRBJ2-7; the table calls TRBD2, which could not be checked here. TRBV21-1 is a documented pseudogene. CDR3 length: 16 amino acids. CDR3 sequence reads: CASSKESVLRYYEQYV. CDR3 bases: TGTGCCAGCAGCAAAGAGTCAGTCCTTCGCTATTACGAGCAGTACGTC.

The rearrangement uses TRBV7-9 and TRBJ2-7; 8 bases line up with TRBD2. The CDR3 runs to 12 residues. Germline loops: CDR1 SEHNR, CDR2 FQNEAQ (reference sequence). V lost 8 bases, J lost 3 bases, and 3 bases stayed unmatched. The CDR3 DNA sequence: TGTGCCAGCCGGGAGGGAGGCTACGAGCAGTACTTC. Protein sequence: CASREGGYEQYF.

This clonotype has just a few counts. The chain uses TRBV20-1 and TRBJ2-5; 8 positions match TRBD1. The CDR3 consists of 16 residues. Looked up from germline, CDR1 is DFQATT and CDR2 is SNEGSKA (reference sequence). Germline trimming cut 0 bases from V and 5 bases from J; bases unmatched to any gene: 11. For the CDR3, the DNA is TGCAGTGCTAGAGATCCAGGGGGCGCGGAGTGGGAGACCCAGTACTTC. It translates to CSARDPGGAEWETQYF.

This clonotype was observed at least ten times. The rearrangement joins TRBV12-3 or TRBV12-4 to TRBJ2-2; D call uncertain. Trimming removed 3 bases at V and 6 bases at J, with 2 bases between. The CDR3 contains 11 residues. The CDR3 region is CASSFSGELFF. The DNA for the CDR3 is TGTGCCAGCAGTTTTTCCGGGGAGCTGTTTTTT.

This clonotype was detected a few times. The CDR3 bases are TGTGCCACCAGCAGAGATGGGTACGGCGGGAAAAAACTGTTTTTT. Its protein is CATSRDGYGGKKLFF. The J gene is TRBJ1-4, the V gene TRBV15; D remains ambiguous. Germline CDR1 and CDR2: LNHNV and YYDKDF (reference sequence). Trimming stripped 0 bases from V and 9 bases from J, with 14 bases between. This CDR3 region has 15 residues.

A single count supports this clonotype. This chain uses TRBV20-1 with TRBJ2-5; 8 bases align to TRBD2. The CDR3 runs to 16 residues. Germline-derived CDR1 and CDR2 are DFQATT and SNEGSKA (reference sequence). V lost 5 bases, J lost 5 bases, and 16 bases stayed unmatched. The CDR3, as DNA: TGCAGTGCTCCCACGGGGGGGACCCGGCTCGGGGAGACCCAGTACTTC. Translated: CSAPTGGTRLGETQYF.

The CDR3: CSARDRASYEQYF. DNA for the CDR3: TGCAGTGCTAGAGACAGGGCCTCCTACGAGCAGTACTTC. The chain links TRBV20-1 to TRBJ2-7; perhaps TRBD1 as D (5 bases). In germline, CDR1 is DFQATT, CDR2 SNEGSKA (reference sequence). V was pared by 0 bases and J by 0 bases, with 6 bases between. The CDR3 spans 13 residues.

This sequence joins TRBV29-1 and TRBJ1-2; D is undetermined. From germline, CDR1 is SQVTM and CDR2 ANQGSEA. This CDR3 comprises 11 residues. The V and J ends lost 4 bases and 4 bases respectively, with 7 bases between them. The CDR3, as DNA: TGCAGCGTTGTCTACGGCTATGGCTACACCTTC. Its protein is CSVVYGYGYTF.